Presented here are 30 T cell receptor beta chains from one specimen sequenced in a study of T cell responses to AZD1222 COVID-19 vaccine. The table came from immunoSEQ multiplex PCR; TCRdb's copy has only in-frame clones and leaves some out. Of approximately 80,000 clones in the sample, 70% to 90% are singletons; the top ten hold roughly a fifth. The sequencing used peripheral blood, collected on day 0 of AZD1222 vaccination. These receptors came from an adult in good health.

This chain joins TRBV28 and TRBJ2-1; 7 bases align to TRBD1. The CDR3 spans 17 residues. V dropped 7 bases and J dropped 0; count of bases not matched to a gene: 12. CDR1 and CDR2 from the germline V gene are MDHEN and SYDVKM. This chain's CDR3 is CASTSSGQESSYNEQFF. In DNA, the CDR3 is TGTGCCAGCACCTCATCCGGACAGGAGAGCTCCTACAATGAGCAGTTCTTC. The complete variable domain, with remaining parts taken from reference TRBV28 and TRBJ2-1, reads DVKVTQSSRYLVKRTGEKVFLECVQDMDHENMFWYRQDPGLGLRLIYFSYDVKMKEKGDIPEGYSVSREKKERFSLILESASTNQTSMYLCASTSSGQESSYNEQFFGPGTRLTVL.

The V gene is TRBV10-3, the J gene TRBJ1-5; possible D gene TRBD1, 6 bases. Trimming left V 6 bases short and J 3 bases short, with 12 bases between. Germline V gene sequence: CDR1 ENHRY, CDR2 SYGVKD. The CDR3 runs 14 residues. The CDR3 loop reads CAISQTGNNQPQHF. The CDR3 DNA reads as TGTGCCATCAGCCAGACAGGCAACAATCAGCCCCAGCATTTT.

This clone is a singleton in its sample. The chain recombines TRBV5-1 with TRBJ1-1; D remains unclear. The ends were cut back, 2 bases at V and 1 base at J, with 6 bases in the middle. From germline, CDR1 is SGHRS and CDR2 YFSETQ. CDR3 length: 13 residues. CDR3 in amino acids: CASSFQRNTEAFF. The CDR3 coding sequence is TGCGCCAGCAGCTTTCAGAGGAACACTGAAGCTTTCTTT.

This sequence joins TRBV7-9 and TRBJ2-7, with TRBD1 identical over 9 bases. This CDR3 spans 15 amino acids. V lost 4 bases, J lost 4 bases, and 8 bases stayed unmatched. Per the germline V gene, CDR1 is SEHNR and CDR2 is FQNEAQ (reference sequence). In DNA, the CDR3 is TGTGCCAGCAGCTCCGGACAGGGGAATTTGTACGAGCAGTACTTC. This sequence encodes CASSSGQGNLYEQYF.

The rearrangement uses TRBV7-7 and TRBJ2-1; 7 bases agree with TRBD1. The CDR3 loop spans 14 amino acids. Germline CDR1 reads SSHAT; CDR2 reads FNYEAQ (reference sequence). The ends lost 3 bases at V and 6 bases at J; junction bases unmatched: 5. In DNA form, the CDR3 reads TGTGCCAGCAGCTTGGAACAGGGGTTCAATGAGCAGTTCTTC. Its protein is CASSLEQGFNEQFF.

This chain joins TRBV5-4 and TRBJ2-3, with a tentative D call TRBD2 (5 bases). The germline V gene has CDR1 SGHNT and CDR2 YYREEE (reference sequence). Trimming left V 0 bases short and J 3 bases short, with 11 bases between. The CDR3 extends over 15 amino acids. This CDR3 reads CASSLAIGETDTQYF. For the CDR3, the DNA is TGTGCCAGCAGCTTGGCAATCGGGGAAACAGATACGCAGTATTTT.

J is TRBJ1-2 and V is TRBV28; D is uncertain. CDR1 and CDR2 from the germline V gene are MDHEN and SYDVKM. V was clipped by 6 bases and J by 6 bases, with 17 bases between them. CDR3 size: 14 residues. This CDR3 reads CASRHPTDENGYTF. Written as DNA, the CDR3 is TGTGCCAGCAGGCACCCGACGGACGAAAATGGCTACACCTTC.

In this sample, this clone turned up a few times. The chain combines TRBV6-1 with TRBJ1-6; no definite D call. V was clipped by 2 bases and J by 8 bases, with 13 bases between them. This CDR3 contains 15 residues. CDR1 is MNHNS and CDR2 is SASEGT in the germline V gene. The CDR3 nucleotides are TGTGCCAGCAGTGAATTTCAGCCTAGGGATTCACCCCTCCACTTT. This codes for CASSEFQPRDSPLHF.

This chain links TRBV4-1 with TRBJ1-5, with D perhaps TRBD1 (6 bases). The CDR3 loop spans 13 amino acids. The germline V gene encodes CDR1 MGHRA and CDR2 YSYEKL. V gave up 1 base and J gave up 9 bases, with 10 bases separating them. The DNA of the CDR3 is TGCGCCAGCAGCCAAGGGCAGGGGACGCCCCAGCATTTT. Translated, it gives CASSQGQGTPQHF.

J is TRBJ1-5 and V is TRBV6-5; a weak D match, TRBD1 (5 bases). The germline gives CDR1 MNHEY, CDR2 SVGAGI. V dropped 5 bases and J dropped 2 bases, with 10 bases sitting between them. The CDR3 runs 14 residues. CDR3 in amino acids: CASSPGMGNQPQHF. CDR3 nucleotides: TGTGCCAGCAGTCCAGGGATGGGCAATCAGCCCCAGCATTTT.

The chain joins TRBV5-1 to TRBJ2-7; D may be TRBD2 (5 bases). Between the trimmed V and J ends, which lost 3 bases and 7 bases, there was a span of 11 bases. The CDR3 spans 12 residues. CDR1 and CDR2 (germline): SGHRS, YFSETQ. The CDR3 DNA reads TGCGCCAGCAGCTCCGACCCGGGGGAGCAGTACTTC. It is translated as CASSSDPGEQYF.

The CDR3 DNA reads TGTGCCAGCAGCTTGCGGACAGCGGGAGTATCTAGCACAGATACGCAGTATTTT. Residues: CASSLRTAGVSSTDTQYF. The rearrangement uses TRBV27 and TRBJ2-3; 8 bases are shared with TRBD2. CDR1 MNHEY and CDR2 SMNVEV come from the germline V gene (reference sequence). The CDR3 is made up of 18 amino acids. Trimming at V came to 6 bases and at J to 0 bases, leaving 14 bases not matched to a gene.

The V and J genes are TRBV5-1 and TRBJ2-7; D remains unclear. Trimming left V 1 base short and J 6 bases short, with 17 bases between. The CDR3 spans 15 residues. From germline, CDR1 is SGHRS and CDR2 YFSETQ. CDR3 protein: CASSLSSLGSTEQYF. The DNA of the CDR3 is TGCGCCAGCAGCTTGAGTAGTTTAGGCAGCACCGAGCAGTACTTC.

The chain has TRBV12-3 or TRBV12-4 and TRBJ1-3; D is undetermined. Trimming cost V 3 bases and J 3 bases, with 3 bases left between them. This CDR3 comprises 12 residues. CDR3 nucleotide sequence: TGTGCCAGCAGTTTTTATGGAAACACCATATATTTT. Translation gives CASSFYGNTIYF.

The gene calls are TRBV4-1 and TRBJ2-2, with D perhaps matching TRBD2 (5 bases). Germline V gene lookup returns CDR1 MGHRA and CDR2 YSYEKL. Trimming stripped 0 bases from V and 7 bases from J, with 12 bases between. The CDR3 is made up of 15 amino acids. For the CDR3, the DNA is TGCGCCAGCAGCCAAGACTCGGAGGTTGGCGGGGAGCTGTTTTTT. It translates to CASSQDSEVGGELFF.

This clone was picked up one time. V usage is TRBV2 and J usage is TRBJ1-5; 9 nucleotides line up with TRBD1. This CDR3 is 13 amino acids long. CDR1 is SNHLY, CDR2 FYNNEI, per germline. J lost 5 bases, V lost 7 bases, and 3 bases had no gene match. The chain's CDR3 is CASTRDRDQPQHF. Here the CDR3 DNA reads TGTGCCAGCACCCGGGACAGGGATCAGCCCCAGCATTTT. Filled out from reference TRBV2 and TRBJ1-5, the complete variable domain reads EPEVTQTPSHQVTQMGQEVILRCVPISNHLYFYWYRQILGQKVEFLVSFYNNEISEKSEIFDDQFSVERPDGSNFTLKIRSTKLEDSAMYFCASTRDRDQPQHFGDGTRLSIL.

V and J are TRBV11-2 and TRBJ1-1; no clear D. V shed 1 base and J shed 1 base, with 19 bases lying between them. Germline CDR1 SGHAT, CDR2 FQNNGV. The CDR3 extends over 18 amino acids. The CDR3 protein is CASSLVFQVSEANTEAFF. Written as DNA, the CDR3 is TGTGCCAGCAGCTTAGTTTTTCAGGTATCGGAGGCGAACACTGAAGCTTTCTTT.

The genes are TRBV3-1 (or the pseudogene TRBV3-2) and TRBJ2-1; 10 bases are a match to TRBD1. J lost 2 bases, V lost 6 bases, and 4 bases had no gene match. Germline CDR1 LGHDT, CDR2 YNNKEL (reference sequence). The CDR3 spans 15 residues. The CDR3 reads CASSRDRGPYNEQFF. CDR3 bases: TGTGCCAGCAGTCGGGACAGGGGCCCCTACAATGAGCAGTTCTTC.

The sample holds one count of this clone. The CDR3 region is CASSEQGRQGANEQYF. The DNA of the CDR3 is TGTGCCAGCAGTGAACAAGGTAGACAGGGGGCGAACGAGCAGTACTTC. The chain is built from TRBV2 and TRBJ2-7, with 10 bases matching TRBD1. Germline CDR1 SNHLY, CDR2 FYNNEI. The CDR3 covers 16 residues. The V segment lost 2 bases and the J segment 5 bases; nucleotides outside the gene matches: 9.

V is TRBV5-1 and J is TRBJ1-2, with unresolved D. Germline V gene sequence: CDR1 SGHRS, CDR2 YFSETQ. The ends were cut back, 0 bases at V and 6 bases at J, with 12 bases in the middle. CDR3 length: 14 amino acids. CDR3 loop: CASSLESARDGYTF. CDR3 DNA: TGCGCCAGCAGCTTGGAATCAGCGAGGGATGGCTACACCTTC.

The chain is built from TRBV5-1 and TRBJ1-1; the match to TRBD1 covers 10 bases. The CDR3 covers 13 residues. V lost 4 bases to trimming and J lost 7 bases; unmatched junction nucleotides: 4. CDR1 SGHRS and CDR2 YFSETQ come from the germline V gene. DNA of the CDR3: TGCGCCAGCAGCCCCGGACAGGGGGGTGAAGCTTTCTTT. It specifies CASSPGQGGEAFF.

The rearrangement uses TRBV6-5 and TRBJ1-2; D unresolved. The V end lost 2 bases, the J end lost 0 bases, and 4 bases lay between the germline ends. This CDR3 is 13 amino acids long. Germline CDR1 MNHEY, CDR2 SVGAGI. The CDR3 region is CASSYGANYGYTF. The CDR3 coding sequence is TGTGCCAGCAGTTACGGGGCTAACTATGGCTACACCTTC.

The rearrangement joins TRBV6-5 to TRBJ1-1, with D unresolved. The V gene lost 4 bases and the J gene lost 1 base, with 13 bases spanning the gap. Germline V gene sequence: CDR1 MNHEY, CDR2 SVGAGI. This CDR3 comprises 15 residues. The CDR3 sequence: CASSSFWEQNTEAFF. CDR3 DNA: TGTGCCAGCAGTTCCTTTTGGGAGCAGAACACTGAAGCTTTCTTT.

V and J are TRBV3-1 (or the pseudogene TRBV3-2) and TRBJ2-2, with TRBD1 matching 9 bases. The germline V gene has CDR1 LGHDT and CDR2 YNNKEL (reference sequence). After removal of 5 bases from V and 3 bases from J, the junction contained 4 bases not matched to a gene. This CDR3 is 15 amino acids long. The CDR3 is CASSRTGVDTGELFF. Here the CDR3 DNA reads TGTGCCAGCAGCAGGACAGGGGTGGACACCGGGGAGCTGTTTTTT.

The rearrangement joins TRBV29-1 to TRBJ1-3; 7 nucleotides align to TRBD1. The CDR3 covers 15 residues. J gave up 0 bases and V 3 bases, and 5 bases lay outside the gene matches. Germline loops: CDR1 SQVTM, CDR2 ANQGSEA. The CDR3 nucleotides read TGCAGCGTTGACCCTGACAGGGCCTCTGGAAACACCATATATTTT. Residues: CSVDPDRASGNTIYF.

The chain is built from TRBV7-9 and TRBJ2-1, with D perhaps TRBD1 (6 bases). Germline loops: CDR1 SEHNR, CDR2 FQNEAQ (reference sequence). Trimming removed 2 bases at V and 4 bases at J, with 9 bases between. This CDR3 contains 14 residues. CDR3 DNA: TGTGCCAGCAGCTTACCAGGACAGTACAATGAGCAGTTCTTC. Its translation is CASSLPGQYNEQFF.

The CDR3 nucleotides are TGTGCCAGCAGCTTGAGAGACGGGAACACTGAAGCTTTCTTT. Translating it yields CASSLRDGNTEAFF. The rearrangement uses TRBV7-2 and TRBJ1-1, with no clear D. The CDR3 runs 14 residues. The germline V gene has CDR1 SGHTA and CDR2 FQGNSA. V was shortened by 3 bases and J by 1 base, with 9 bases between the two germline ends.

This clone has only one observation. J is TRBJ1-5 and V is TRBV4-2, with TRBD1 as a possible D gene (5 bases). Germline-derived CDR1 and CDR2 are LGHNA and YNFKEQ. This CDR3 is built from 15 residues. The germline V and J ends were trimmed by 1 base and 3 bases, with 10 bases remaining between them. Written as DNA, the CDR3 is TGTGCCAGCAGCCAAGTCGACAGTCTCAATCAGCCCCAGCATTTT. Translated: CASSQVDSLNQPQHF.

This clone is medium-sized within its sample. The rearrangement links TRBV19 to TRBJ2-3, with 8 bases aligning to TRBD2. This CDR3 spans 17 amino acids. Germline V gene sequence: CDR1 LNHDA, CDR2 SQIVND (reference sequence). Trimming took 6 bases from V and 6 from J; bases not matched to a gene: 17. Here the CDR3 DNA reads TGTGCCAGTAGCAGATTTCAGGGGTTAGCGGGAACGGATACGCAGTATTTT. Translation: CASSRFQGLAGTDTQYF.

The J gene is TRBJ2-1, the V gene TRBV29-1; possible D gene TRBD2, 6 bases. CDR1 and CDR2 (germline): SQVTM, ANQGSEA. With 4 bases removed from V and 2 bases from J, the gap between germline ends came to 15 bases. This CDR3 comprises 15 residues. CDR3: CSVVGDPGAYNEQFF. The CDR3 nucleotides are TGCAGCGTTGTCGGTGACCCGGGAGCCTACAATGAGCAGTTCTTC.